This record concerns one TCR beta chain sequence. There is no known antigen for this receptor. No qualities accompany the bases; no much larger clone lies one base away. Genomic DNA was isolated from the sorted cells so that the TCRbeta CDR3 region could be sequenced. The immunoSEQ Assay was used to sequence the TCRbeta CDR3 regions. TCRdb limited this immuneACCESS table to in-frame rearrangements with V and J called. A share of clones is missing; checked studies link under half to unresolved V genes, and the rest is unexplained. Across this sample there are about 52,000 clones, with roughly 83% seen only once. Around 12% of the sample is taken by the ten largest. The data were taken from a study of OX40 agonist ivuxolimab in advanced cancers. With regard to the full study: Ivuxolimab was a fully human IgG2 agonistic monoclonal antibody targeting the costimulatory receptor OX40 (CD134). Intravenous ivuxolimab was administered to patients every 2 weeks at six dose levels: 0.01, 0.1, 0.3, 1.5, 3 and 10 mg/kg. Partial responses occurred in three dose-escalation patients, of whom one had hepatocellular carcinoma and two had cutaneous melanoma. In the dose-escalation cohort, approximately 82% of patients were male, and the mean age was approximately 60 years, with a range of about 20 to 90. Patients were allowed to have had prior anti-PD-1, anti-PD-L1 or anti-CTLA-4 therapy, and 40% of the dose-escalation patients had been treated with checkpoint inhibitors. Peripheral TCRbeta sequencing was intended to test whether TCR sequence diversity was altered and clonal T-cell expansion was caused by ivuxolimab. Among the 52 dose-escalation patients, around 20 had hepatocellular carcinoma, 15 melanoma, 9 renal cell carcinoma and 9 head and neck cancer. The paper reports the monotherapy dose-escalation portion (N of about 50 patients) of the phase I ivuxolimab trial. Findings and caveats that apply to the study as a whole: In partial responders in the 0.1-3.0 mg/kg groups, normalized peripheral clonal expansion was found to be among the lowest, especially among CD8+ T cells. Low levels of normalized T-cell clonal expansion were also shown by some nonresponding patients. At doses of 0.1 to 3.0 mg/kg, clonal expansion of both CD4+ and CD8+ T cells in blood was seen between baseline and week 6. The antigen specificity of the clonally expanded peripheral T cells was not determined. On average, CD8+ T cells showed more expanded clones than CD4+ T cells after ivuxolimab.

Patients with a history of autoimmune disease or receiving systemic immunosuppression were excluded from the trial. Peripheral blood for TCR sequencing was drawn from every dose cohort at baseline, at cycle 4 day 1 and at cycle 7 day 1. Samples were obtained from an open-label, multicenter, first-in-human phase I dose-escalation trial of ivuxolimab. Adults with locally advanced or metastatic melanoma, renal cell, hepatocellular, or head and neck squamous cell carcinoma were enrolled in the trial. Before TCR sequencing, CD4+ T cells and CD8+ T cells from peripheral blood were sorted into separate populations. CDR1 and CDR2 are drawn from the germline V gene: SGDLS, YYNGEE. V is cut back by 0 bases and J by 0 bases, with 4 bases in the junction unmatched. The CDR3 holds 16 amino acids from the cysteine to the phenylalanine. The sequence is cut down to CDR3 DNA, 48 bases in frame from base 1.

The sample here was CD4+ or CD8+ T cells sorted from blood, taken in a trial of the OX40 agonist ivuxolimab. The sequence came from an adult with an advanced solid tumor such as melanoma, head and neck, liver or kidney cancer. The receptor chain draws on TRBV9 and TRBJ1-2, with 8 bases aligning to TRBD1. The CDR3 reads as follows: CASSVVTGGTNYGYTF. The bases read TGTGCCAGCAGCGTAGTCACAGGGGGGACTAACTATGGCTACACCTTC.